This T cell receptor beta chain was found in a study of blood T cell repertoires in COVID-19. About the study: Material from acute and convalescent COVID-19 was sourced from the United States, Italy and Spain. The cDNA or gDNA used as material had been derived from T cells, B-cell-depleted T cells, or PBMCs.

This CDR3 contains 13 residues. CDR1 WSHSY and CDR2 SAAADI come from the germline V gene. The V end lost 9 bases, the J end lost 0 bases, and 12 bases lay between the germline ends. Per the original methods: Amplification of reference gene primers was used by the study to estimate nucleated cell counts. Assay used: immunoSEQ multiplex PCR; TCRdb lists only in-frame clones, some missing. The V and J calls and clone size were taken over from that table, and D and trimming were inferred from the DNA. The sample lists about 140,000 clones, about three quarters occurring once. The sequenced sample consisted of peripheral blood. The TCR originated in a man in his fifties with acute or convalescent COVID-19. V gene TRBV10-2 combines with J gene TRBJ2-7, with unresolved D. CDR3 nucleotide sequence: TGCGCCAGTGCGGCCCTTAGCTCCTACGAGCAGTACGTC. It yields the protein CASAALSSYEQYV.